Following are 18 T cell receptor beta chains from one sample sequenced in a study of blood T cell repertoires in COVID-19. Method: immunoSEQ multiplex PCR; TCRdb's copy keeps in-frame clones and lacks some. The sample lists approximately 220,000 clones, approximately 88% occurring once. Sequencing was carried out using PBMCs or T cells enriched from blood (not recorded which). The source of these receptors is a woman aged 25 to 39 with acute COVID-19.

This chain uses TRBV19 with TRBJ1-4; D is unclear. The germline V gene encodes CDR1 LNHDA and CDR2 SQIVND (reference sequence). Trimming cost V 4 bases and J 2 bases, with 14 bases left between them. The CDR3 loop spans 16 amino acids. CDR3 coding DNA: TGTGCCAGTAGTACCCCCAGGAGGGCTACTAATGAAAAACTGTTTTTT. Amino acids: CASSTPRRATNEKLFF.

The V call is TRBV5-1, the J call TRBJ2-7; 8 nucleotides line up with TRBD1. The V gene end was trimmed by 4 bases and the J gene end by 3 bases; junction bases not matched to a gene: 6. CDR1 and CDR2 from the germline V gene are SGHRS and YFSETQ. The CDR3 has 14 residues. In DNA form, the CDR3 reads TGCGCCAGCAGCGCGACAGGGGAAGGCTACGAGCAGTACTTC. It translates to CASSATGEGYEQYF.

Concerning this clone itself: At one of its ends the junction is not consistent with the germline gene, which may arise from a read error. The V gene is TRBV29-1, the J gene TRBJ2-1; TRBD2 matches at 14 bases. The CDR3 loop spans 18 amino acids. CDR1 SQVTM and CDR2 ANQGSEA come from the germline V gene. CDR3 nucleotides: TGCAGCGCTGAAGGGACTAGCGGGGGAGGGCCCCTCGACAATGAGCAGTTCTTC. Translation: CSAEGTSGGGPLDNEQFF.

V is TRBV4-1 and J is TRBJ1-2; TRBD1 matches at 7 bases. Germline V gives CDR1 MGHRA, CDR2 YSYEKL. Trimming cost V 1 base and J 3 bases; bases outside gene matches: 5. The CDR3 consists of 15 residues. CDR3 loop: CASSQVGTDHYGYTF. The CDR3 DNA is TGCGCCAGCAGCCAAGTCGGGACAGACCACTATGGCTACACCTTC.

The chain recombines TRBV5-5 with TRBJ2-2, with 11 positions matching TRBD2. Germline V lookup: CDR1 SGHKS, CDR2 YYEKEE (reference sequence). The CDR3 sequence is 15 residues long. V dropped 4 bases and J dropped 13; count of bases not matched to a gene: 12. The CDR3 DNA sequence: TGTGCCAGCAGCCCCGTAGCGGGGGGGCCCGCGGGGCTGTTTTTT. Residues: CASSPVAGGPAGLFF.

This chain connects TRBV7-9 to TRBJ2-3; 9 bases align to TRBD1. J gave up 5 bases and V 2 bases, and 8 bases lay outside the gene matches. CDR1 is SEHNR, CDR2 FQNEAQ, per germline (reference sequence). CDR3 size: 16 residues. CDR3 residues: CASSLTGQGNVDTQYF. The DNA for the CDR3 is TGTGCCAGCAGCTTAACGGGACAGGGTAACGTAGATACGCAGTATTTT. The whole variable domain, filled in from reference TRBV7-9 and TRBJ2-3, reads DTGVSQNPRHKITKRGQNVTFRCDPISEHNRLYWYRQTLGQGPEFLTYFQNEAQLEKSRLLSDRFSAERPKGSFSTLEIQRTEQGDSAMYLCASSLTGQGNVDTQYFGPGTRLTVL.

This clone showed up many times. This chain links TRBV4-2 with TRBJ1-5, with D perhaps matching TRBD1 (5 bases). This CDR3 is built from 15 residues. V lost 3 bases and J lost 1, with 10 bases in between. Looked up from germline, CDR1 is LGHNA and CDR2 is YNFKEQ. This CDR3 is CASSQTRVSNQPQHF. In DNA form, the CDR3 reads TGTGCCAGCAGCCAGACCAGGGTAAGCAATCAGCCCCAGCATTTT.

The genes are TRBV16 and TRBJ1-2; no clear D gene. This CDR3 is 14 amino acids long. Germline assignment: CDR1 KGHSY and CDR2 FQNENV. With 0 bases removed from V and 2 bases from J, the gap between germline ends came to 7 bases. The CDR3 nucleotides are TGTGCCAGCAGCCAATCGGGCCCGAACTATGGCTACACCTTC. Amino acid sequence: CASSQSGPNYGYTF.

This clone has a handful of counts. The chain links TRBV11-3 to TRBJ2-3; D gene unclear. Germline CDR1 and CDR2: SGHNT and YENEEA. V lost 0 bases and J 6 bases, leaving 13 bases between the germline ends. CDR3 length: 15 residues. CDR3 sequence: CASSLDGQDGDTQYF. DNA for the CDR3: TGTGCCAGCAGCTTAGATGGGCAAGATGGGGATACGCAGTATTTT.

This clone has just one count. The V and J genes are TRBV5-1 and TRBJ1-6; perhaps TRBD1 as D (6 bases). V lost 4 bases, J lost 8 bases, and 7 bases lay in between. Germline V gene data show CDR1 as SGHRS and CDR2 as YFSETQ. The CDR3 sequence is 12 residues long. CDR3 sequence (DNA): TGCGCCAGCAGCCCAGGGGATTCACCCCTCCACTTT. Its translation: CASSPGDSPLHF.

The chain uses TRBV12-3 or TRBV12-4 and TRBJ1-4; possible D gene TRBD1, 5 bases. Trimming left V 6 bases short and J 8 bases short, with 13 bases between. The length of the CDR3 is 13 residues. In DNA, the CDR3 is TGTGCCAGCAGACGGGGGATGAGCGAAAAACTGTTTTTT. Amino acid sequence: CASRRGMSEKLFF.

V gene TRBV7-9 combines with J gene TRBJ1-6; 7 positions match TRBD1. This CDR3 has 18 residues. The J segment lost 4 bases and the V segment lost 3 bases, leaving 12 bases of the junction unmatched. Germline CDR1 is SEHNR and CDR2 is FQNEAQ (reference sequence). The CDR3 here is CASSFDPNRDSYNSPLHF. In DNA, the CDR3 is TGTGCCAGCAGCTTCGACCCTAACCGGGACAGTTATAATTCACCCCTCCACTTT.

As to this clone: A read error may produce the germline difference seen at one junction end. The chain joins TRBV19 to TRBJ2-1, with a weak D call TRBD1 (6 bases). This CDR3 comprises 14 residues. In germline, CDR1 is LNHDA, CDR2 SQIVND (reference sequence). CDR3 sequence: CASARTANHNEQLF. The DNA for the CDR3 is TGTGCCAGTGCACGGACAGCCAACCACAATGAGCAGCTCTTC.

The chain combines TRBV3-1 (or the pseudogene TRBV3-2) with TRBJ2-7; no reliable D call. From germline, CDR1 is LGHDT and CDR2 YNNKEL (reference sequence). CDR3 length equals 12 residues. The ends were cut back, 2 bases at V and 4 bases at J, with 6 bases in the middle. The CDR3 region has the DNA TGTGCCAGCAGCCAATTCATGTACGAGCAGTACTTC. This sequence encodes CASSQFMYEQYF.

The chain couples TRBV7-8 to TRBJ1-1; 10 positions agree with TRBD1. Germline trimming cut 5 bases from V and 3 bases from J; bases unmatched to any gene: 12. The CDR3 covers 17 residues. Germline V gives CDR1 SGHVS, CDR2 FQNEAQ. CDR3 sequence: CASSPGQGGSLYTEAFF. CDR3 in DNA: TGTGCCAGCAGCCCCGGACAGGGGGGTTCTCTTTACACTGAAGCTTTCTTT. The full variable domain, completed using reference TRBV7-8 and TRBJ1-1, is GAGVSQSPRYKVAKRGQDVALRCDPISGHVSLFWYQQALGQGPEFLTYFQNEAQLDKSGLPSDRFFAERPEGSVSTLKIQRTQQEDSAVYLCASSPGQGGSLYTEAFFGQGTRLTVV.

In the case of this clone: The same CDR3 also results from other DNA sequences found in this sample. The chain couples TRBV18 to TRBJ1-1; D gene ambiguous. Germline loops: CDR1 KGHSH, CDR2 LQKENI. V lost 3 bases, J lost 1 base, and 6 bases lay in between. CDR3 length equals 13 residues. The CDR3: CASSPRGNTEAFF. In DNA form, the CDR3 reads TGTGCCAGCTCACCTAGAGGGAACACTGAAGCTTTCTTT.

The gene calls are TRBV5-6 and TRBJ1-1; D gene unclear. Germline assignment: CDR1 SGHDT and CDR2 YYEEEE. This CDR3 contains 14 residues. The V and J ends lost 2 bases and 4 bases respectively, with 12 bases between them. CDR3 in amino acids: CASSFIRVVTEAFF. CDR3 bases: TGTGCCAGCAGCTTTATTCGAGTGGTCACTGAAGCTTTCTTT.

The rearrangement joins TRBV19 to TRBJ1-5, with TRBD1 identical over 9 bases. The V gene end was trimmed by 5 bases and the J gene end by 5 bases; junction bases not matched to a gene: 13. Germline CDR1 LNHDA, CDR2 SQIVND (reference sequence). The CDR3 covers 17 residues. This chain's CDR3 is CASSPLGTGFTYQPQHF. The CDR3 DNA reads TGTGCCAGTAGTCCCTTGGGGACAGGGTTTACCTATCAGCCCCAGCATTTT. Using reference TRBV19 and TRBJ1-5 for the parts outside the CDR3, the full variable domain is DGGITQSPKYLFRKEGQNVTLSCEQNLNHDAMYWYRQDPGQGLRLIYYSQIVNDFQKGDIAEGYSVSREKKESFPLTVTSAQKNPTAFYLCASSPLGTGFTYQPQHFGDGTRLSIL.